This T cell receptor (beta chain) was sequenced for a study of T cell responses to AZD1222 COVID-19 vaccine. Using immunoSEQ multiplex PCR, the repertoire was profiled, and TCRdb retains in-frame clones only, with some absent. The table records 130,000 to 150,000 clones, 82% of them present only once. Germline CDR1 MNHEY, CDR2 SVGAGI. This CDR3 contains 14 residues. The V end lost 6 bases, the J end lost 0 bases, and 12 bases lay between the germline ends. Concerning this clone itself: Its antigen remains unidentified.

General study points: Only after the peak T cell response were repertoires sampled. Just a handful of AZD1222 recipients tested seropositive at baseline. Spike-wide coverage was observed for vaccine-associated CD4 TCRs, with dominant responses at 160-218 and 743-854.

The TCR was taken from an adult in good health. This specimen consisted of peripheral blood, obtained on day 0 of MenACWY control vaccination. The genes are TRBV6-5 and TRBJ2-7; a possible D gene is TRBD1 (5 bases). This CDR3 is CASRPRGSSYEQYF. CDR3 bases: TGTGCCAGCAGACCTAGGGGATCCTCCTACGAGCAGTACTTC.